This passage covers 5 T cell receptor beta chains from one sample sequenced in a study of blood T cell repertoires in COVID-19. TCRdb keeps only in-frame clones here, not all; method: immunoSEQ multiplex PCR. The sample shows 150,000 to 200,000 clones, about 93% of them seen only once. The specimen sequenced was peripheral blood. Receptors were obtained from a man aged 50 to 60 with acute or convalescent COVID-19.

The CDR3 DNA follows: TGTGCCAGCAGCCCTACTAGTTGGGGAGAGACCCAGTACTTC. It encodes CASSPTSWGETQYF. The J gene is TRBJ2-5, the V gene TRBV11-2; tentatively, D is TRBD2 (5 bases). V was clipped by 5 bases and J by 4 bases, with 14 bases between them. CDR3 length: 14 residues. Germline V gives CDR1 SGHAT, CDR2 FQNNGV. The full variable domain, its missing parts supplied by reference TRBV11-2 and TRBJ2-5, is EAGVAQSPRYKIIEKRQSVAFWCNPISGHATLYWYQQILGQGPKLLIQFQNNGVVDDSQLPKDRFSAERLKGVDSTLKIQPAKLEDSAVYLCASSPTSWGETQYFGPGTRLLVL.

Concerning this clone itself: The same CDR3 arises from other DNA sequences in this sample as well. V and J are TRBV7-9 and TRBJ1-2, with a tentative D call TRBD1 (6 bases). The germline V gene encodes CDR1 SEHNR and CDR2 FQNEAQ (reference sequence). Trimming removed 5 bases at V and 2 bases at J, with 9 bases between. The CDR3 covers 13 residues. The CDR3 DNA reads TGTGCCAGCAGCCCTCAGGGGAACTATGGCTACACCTTC. As protein: CASSPQGNYGYTF.

This clone showed up just a few times. V usage is TRBV14 and J usage is TRBJ2-7; TRBD2 matches 9 bases. The CDR3 has 16 residues. CDR1 and CDR2 (germline): SGHDN, FVKESK. Unmatched junction bases numbered 11, after V lost 5 bases and J lost 3 bases. The CDR3 here is CASSAGTSPPIYEQYF. In DNA, the CDR3 is TGTGCCAGCAGCGCGGGGACTAGCCCTCCCATCTACGAGCAGTACTTC.

This rearrangement joins TRBV3-1 (or the pseudogene TRBV3-2) to TRBJ1-4; 8 bases line up with TRBD1. The CDR3 loop spans 14 amino acids. The germline gives CDR1 LGHDT, CDR2 YNNKEL (reference sequence). Trimming took 4 bases from V and 7 from J; bases not matched to a gene: 5. The CDR3: CASSPDRVGEKLFF. The CDR3 region has the DNA TGTGCCAGCAGCCCGGACAGGGTGGGTGAAAAACTGTTTTTT.

The V and J genes are TRBV7-8 and TRBJ2-3; 16 bases are a match to TRBD2. Germline assignment: CDR1 SGHVS and CDR2 FQNEAQ. CDR3 length: 16 residues. J lost 5 bases, V lost 4 bases, and 3 bases had no gene match. The CDR3 DNA is TGTGCCAGCAGCTATGGGACTAGCGGGAGGGGAGATACGCAGTATTTT. Residues: CASSYGTSGRGDTQYF.